These 5 T cell receptor beta chains share one sample of origin, sequenced in a study of spatial heterogeneity in lung cancer. General study points: Tracking of tumor mutation counts was seen in expanded intratumoral alpha and beta TCR counts.

TCRdb itself ran the 5' RACE reads through MiXCR, one entry per CDR3 protein. Of about 4,900 distinct CDR3 sequences in the sample, roughly 31% are singletons; the top ten hold over 12%. Time point specified: sample taken at primary tumor resection. What these receptors recognize is not known. Sequenced here: lung tumor tissue, sampled at surgery. Source of these receptors: a male donor with early-stage non-small cell lung cancer.

This clonotype was seen ten or more times. The rearrangement uses TRBV28 and TRBJ2-7; D might be TRBD1 (5 bases). This CDR3 region has 12 residues. Per the germline V gene, CDR1 is MDHEN and CDR2 is SYDVKM. Trimming shortened V by 6 bases and J by 4 bases, and 10 bases separated the two germline ends. The CDR3 sequence is CASRKTGYEQYF. CDR3 nucleotides: TGTGCCAGCAGAAAAACAGGTTACGAGCAGTACTTC.

In this sample, this clonotype is medium-sized (0.01 to 0.1%). One end of the junction does not line up with germline, which may come from a read error. V is TRBV29-1 and J is TRBJ2-7; D perhaps matches TRBD2 (7 bases). The CDR3 extends over 12 amino acids. Germline V CDR1 and CDR2: SQVTM, ANQGSEA. CDR3 protein: CSVEVFGGTPPF. CDR3 bases: TGCAGCGTTGAAGTTTTCGGGGGGACACCCCCCTTC.

The genes are TRBV6-6 and TRBJ2-5; TRBD1 is a possible D gene (6 bases). V lost 6 bases and J 4 bases, leaving 18 bases between the germline ends. CDR1 and CDR2 from the germline V gene are MNHNY and SVGAGI (reference sequence). The CDR3 totals 15 residues. The DNA of the CDR3 is TGTGCCAGCAGCCTAATGGCAGGGACATTAGAGACCCAGTACTTC. As protein: CASSLMAGTLETQYF.

V and J are TRBV6-2 or TRBV6-3 and TRBJ1-5, with 7 nucleotides matching TRBD1. CDR1 is MNHEY and CDR2 is SVGEGT in the germline V gene. The V gene end was trimmed by 5 bases and the J gene end by 4 bases; junction bases not matched to a gene: 8. This CDR3 contains 15 residues. CDR3 amino acids: CASSQPGTENQPQHF. CDR3 DNA: TGTGCCAGCAGTCAGCCCGGGACAGAGAATCAGCCCCAGCATTTT.

The chain's CDR3 is CASSYSQTGELFF. As DNA, the CDR3 is TGTGCCAGCAGTTACTCCCAGACCGGGGAGCTGTTTTTT. The chain uses TRBV6-5 and TRBJ2-2; D ambiguous. V lost 0 bases and J 5 bases, leaving 4 bases between the germline ends. Germline assignment: CDR1 MNHEY and CDR2 SVGAGI. The CDR3 is 13 amino acids.